The rows below give T cell receptor beta chains drawn from one sample of a study of blood T cell repertoires in COVID-19. The protocol was immunoSEQ multiplex PCR, while the TCRdb copy is restricted to in-frame clones and leaves out a portion. The sample includes 200,000 to 300,000 clones, 87% of them seen just once. The sample taken for sequencing was PBMCs or T cells enriched from blood (not recorded which). The receptor set was obtained from a woman younger than 45 with acute COVID-19. The conserved cysteine and the conserved F or W are not part of the CDR3 here. The D gene is left open where the match is weak.

D: TRBD1; J: TRBJ1-5; V: TRBV4-1; CDR3: ASSQGQGPNQPQH
D: TRBD1; J: TRBJ1-2; V: TRBV7-9; CDR3: ASSFQGTDGYT
D: TRBD1; J: TRBJ1-2; V: TRBV19; CDR3: ASSIDRDYGYT
D: NA; J: TRBJ1-2; V: TRBV15; CDR3: ATSRQENYGYT
D: NA; J: TRBJ2-3; V: TRBV7-9; CDR3: ASLGGPDTQY
D: TRBD1; J: TRBJ1-3; V: TRBV6-1; CDR3: ASSEAWDSSGNTIY
D: NA; J: TRBJ1-5; V: TRBV21-1; CDR3: ASGGINQPQH
D: NA; J: TRBJ1-1; V: TRBV2; CDR3: ASTGEVMGTEAF
D: NA; J: TRBJ1-6; V: TRBV4-1; CDR3: ASSQDPYGRNSPLH
D: TRBD2; J: TRBJ2-1; V: TRBV5-1; CDR3: ASSPDISGGGLDEQF
D: NA; J: TRBJ1-5; V: TRBV11-2; CDR3: ASSGQSNQPQH
D: TRBD1; J: TRBJ1-1; V: TRBV5-1; CDR3: ASSLGDSNTEAF
D: NA; J: TRBJ2-5; V: TRBV6-4; CDR3: ASPDSPNKETQY
D: NA; J: TRBJ1-6; V: TRBV5-1; CDR3: ASRAGGDYSPLH
D: TRBD1; J: TRBJ2-2; V: TRBV5-4; CDR3: ASSLPGQGPGELF
D: TRBD1; J: TRBJ2-1; V: TRBV11-2; CDR3: ASSRQGSSYNEQF
D: TRBD1; J: TRBJ1-2; V: TRBV5-6; CDR3: ASSLGQGLRGYT
D: NA; J: TRBJ1-1; V: TRBV5-5; CDR3: ASRIREGGHTEAF
D: NA; J: TRBJ1-2; V: TRBV9; CDR3: ASSVGAPGEGGYGYT
D: TRBD2; J: TRBJ2-7; V: TRBV5-6; CDR3: ASSLLGSGGSYEQY
D: NA; J: TRBJ1-2; V: TRBV28; CDR3: ASSSGSYGYT
D: TRBD1; J: TRBJ1-5; V: TRBV6-5; CDR3: ASSPNRGGNQPQH
D: NA; J: TRBJ2-1; V: TRBV11-2; CDR3: ASSPLAGAGNEQF
D: NA; J: TRBJ1-5; V: TRBV29-1; CDR3: SVGNSREPQH
D: TRBD2; J: TRBJ2-2; V: TRBV13; CDR3: ASSFGLAGGTGELF
D: NA; J: TRBJ2-5; V: TRBV5-1; CDR3: ASSPPSSETQY
D: NA; J: TRBJ2-4; V: TRBV15; CDR3: ATSRDLGDIQY
D: NA; J: TRBJ1-2; V: TRBV6-6; CDR3: ASSYAEAYGYT
D: TRBD2; J: TRBJ2-7; V: TRBV5-4; CDR3: ASSLDSGGYEQY
D: NA; J: TRBJ2-1; V: TRBV7-9; CDR3: ASSSTNRVWNEQF
D: NA; J: TRBJ1-1; V: TRBV2; CDR3: ASSPDPMGGTEAF
D: TRBD1; J: TRBJ1-4; V: TRBV5-1; CDR3: ASSRQGTNEKLF
D: NA; J: TRBJ2-3; V: TRBV19; CDR3: ASSGLWPTDTQY
D: NA; J: TRBJ1-2; V: TRBV4-3; CDR3: ASSHGGSGYGYT
D: NA; J: TRBJ1-5; V: TRBV5-1; CDR3: ASSLDGEGVQPQH
D: NA; J: TRBJ1-1; V: TRBV7-2; CDR3: ASSLNTVNTEAF
D: NA; J: TRBJ1-2; V: TRBV12-3/TRBV12-4; CDR3: ASSLSGDGYT
D: NA; J: TRBJ2-5; V: TRBV7-8; CDR3: ASSLDELAVETQY
D: NA; J: TRBJ2-5; V: TRBV10-2; CDR3: ASSPGQGETQY
D: NA; J: TRBJ1-2; V: TRBV10-3; CDR3: AISESQAALYGYT
D: NA; J: TRBJ2-7; V: TRBV13; CDR3: ASTPKGNSYEQY
D: NA; J: TRBJ1-5; V: TRBV27; CDR3: ASLPQGRSNQPQH